This TCR beta chain was captured by sequencing in a study of CD8+ T cells in alopecia areata. Looking at the study overall: Treatment comprised oral tofacitinib, 5 to 10 mg twice daily, in treated patients.

In each case, RNA was isolated and then reverse transcribed into cDNA as the sequencing template. Libraries were prepared by immunoSEQ multiplex PCR; TCRdb keeps only in-frame clonotypes and omits some of them. The repertoire includes approximately 150,000 clones, around 47% of them detected once, and over 5.5% sits in the top ten. The germline CDR1 and CDR2 sequences are GTSNPN and SVGIG (reference sequence). Trimming stripped 2 bases from V and 4 bases from J, with 17 bases between. The CDR3 sequence is 15 residues long. This clone was seen once. The receptor comes from a human donor with alopecia areata. Sequencing used CD4+ T cells sorted from blood. The V gene is TRBV30, the J gene TRBJ2-5; D is perhaps TRBD2 (5 bases). The CDR3: CAWSLLLGLSETQYF. The CDR3 DNA sequence: TGTGCCTGGAGTCTACTCCTTGGACTTTCAGAGACCCAGTACTTC.